A single sample gave rise to the 13 T cell receptor beta chains below, sequenced in a study of identical twins' blood T cells. TCRdb ran MiXCR on the 5' RACE reads and lists one entry per CDR3 protein. The table lists fewer than 450,000 distinct CDR3 sequences, roughly 31% of them singletons, with 6% to 7% in the top ten. Sequencing was done on a sample of PBMCs. The receptors were sampled from a woman aged 18-55 years in good health.

This clonotype was seen a few times. The V and J genes are TRBV15 and TRBJ2-5, with TRBD2 identical over 11 bases. V lost 5 bases and J lost 2; bases outside the gene matches: 4. The CDR3 sequence is 15 residues long. The V gene's germline CDR1 is LNHNV and CDR2 YYDKDF (reference sequence). CDR3 DNA: TGTGCCACCAGCTGGGGACTAGCGGAGCAAGAGACCCAGTACTTC. It encodes CATSWGLAEQETQYF.

V gene TRBV3-1 combines with J gene TRBJ2-3; D gene unclear. This CDR3 has 11 residues. The V gene lost 2 bases and the J gene lost 6 bases, with 3 bases spanning the gap. Looked up from germline, CDR1 is LGHDT and CDR2 is YNNKEL (reference sequence). CDR3 nucleotide sequence: TGTGCCAGCAGCCAACTGGATACGCAGTATTTT. It encodes CASSQLDTQYF.

In regard to this clonotype: One base away lies a much larger clone, so this may be a sequencing read error. V and J are TRBV2 and TRBJ2-1; D uncertain. V was trimmed by 5 bases and J by 8 bases, leaving 7 bases between them. The CDR3 loop spans 11 amino acids. Germline V gene data show CDR1 as SNHLY and CDR2 as FYNNEI. Written as DNA, the CDR3 is TGTGCCAGCAGTTACAACGATGAGCAGTTCTTC. Its protein product is CASSYNDEQFF.

This clonotype was seen a handful of times. V is TRBV20-1 and J is TRBJ2-7, with D unclear. This CDR3 spans 12 amino acids. V gave up 5 bases and J gave up 2 bases, with 10 bases separating them. Germline V gene data show CDR1 as DFQATT and CDR2 as SNEGSKA (reference sequence). The CDR3 DNA reads as TGCAGTGCTCACTTAACAACCTACGAGCAGTACTTC. Translating gives CSAHLTTYEQYF.

This clonotype was recorded a few times. A clone one base away is much larger, so this may be a read error. The gene calls are TRBV12-5 and TRBJ2-3; 8 bases are shared with TRBD2. J lost 4 bases, V lost 5 bases, and 5 bases had no gene match. Germline V gene data show CDR1 as LGHNT and CDR2 as FRNRAP. CDR3 size: 14 residues. The CDR3 sequence is CASGPSGGPDTQYF. CDR3 DNA sequence: TGTGCTAGTGGTCCATCGGGGGGGCCAGATACGCAGTATTTT. The variable domain in full, with the rest retrieved from reference TRBV12-5 and TRBJ2-3, is DARVTQTPRHKVTEMGQEVTMRCQPILGHNTVFWYRQTMMQGLELLAYFRNRAPLDDSGMPKDRFSAEMPDATLATLKIQPSEPRDSAVYFCASGPSGGPDTQYFGPGTRLTVL.

This clonotype has more than one count but fewer than ten. CDR3 region: CASAFDRGNTEAFF. DNA of the CDR3: TGTGCCAGCGCCTTCGACAGGGGGAACACTGAAGCTTTCTTT. The chain combines TRBV11-2 with TRBJ1-1, with 8 positions matching TRBD1. V dropped 8 bases and J dropped 1; count of bases not matched to a gene: 6. Germline loops: CDR1 SGHAT, CDR2 FQNNGV. This CDR3 region has 14 residues.

This clonotype was picked up a small number of times. The chain is built from TRBV27 and TRBJ1-2; a possible D gene is TRBD1 (6 bases). The CDR3 covers 15 residues. The V and J ends lost 2 bases and 2 bases respectively, with 12 bases between them. The germline gives CDR1 MNHEY, CDR2 SMNVEV (reference sequence). This chain's CDR3 is CASSLAGGLNYGYTF. CDR3 nucleotides: TGTGCCAGCAGTTTAGCCGGGGGGCTGAACTATGGCTACACCTTC.

This clonotype came up a few times. The J gene is TRBJ2-1, the V gene TRBV14; D perhaps matches TRBD1 (5 bases). This CDR3 is built from 13 residues. V was pared by 2 bases and J by 9 bases, with 11 bases between. Germline-derived CDR1 and CDR2 are SGHDN and FVKESK. In DNA form, the CDR3 reads TGTGCCAGCAGCCAATTCAGGCAGGGTGAGCAGTTCTTC. It encodes CASSQFRQGEQFF.

The chain links TRBV5-1 to TRBJ1-4; the match to TRBD1 covers 7 bases. The ends lost 4 bases at V and 5 bases at J; junction bases unmatched: 8. CDR3 length: 15 amino acids. Germline CDR1 reads SGHRS; CDR2 reads YFSETQ. The CDR3 loop reads CASSPGDSINEKLFF. The CDR3 DNA reads TGCGCCAGCAGCCCCGGGGACAGCATAAATGAAAAACTGTTTTTT.

J is TRBJ2-7 and V is TRBV6-2 or TRBV6-3, with D possibly being TRBD2 (5 bases). This CDR3 has 13 residues. Looked up from germline, CDR1 is MNHEY and CDR2 is SVGEGT. Between the trimmed V and J ends, which lost 7 bases and 6 bases, there was a span of 16 bases. The CDR3 nucleotides are TGTGCCAGCATTAACGGGGTGGCGAGCGAGCAGTACTTC. Encoded protein: CASINGVASEQYF.

The V gene is TRBV28, the J gene TRBJ2-7; D may correspond to TRBD1 or TRBD2 (5 bases each). Germline V gene data show CDR1 as MDHEN and CDR2 as SYDVKM. V was shortened by 6 bases and J by 7 bases, with 10 bases between the two germline ends. The CDR3 is 11 residues long. In DNA form, the CDR3 reads TGTGCCAGCAGATACTGGGGGGAGCAGTACTTC. Protein sequence: CASRYWGEQYF.

This clonotype appeared many times. This rearrangement joins TRBV19 to TRBJ1-2; tentative D call: TRBD1 (5 bases). Trimming shortened V by 3 bases and J by 4 bases, and 12 bases separated the two germline ends. This CDR3 has 14 residues. Germline V gives CDR1 LNHDA, CDR2 SQIVND (reference sequence). As DNA, the CDR3 is TGTGCCAGTAGTATTATAGGGGATATCTATGGCTACACCTTC. Translating it yields CASSIIGDIYGYTF.

The chain carries TRBV12-3 or TRBV12-4 and TRBJ1-5; TRBD1 is a possible D gene (5 bases). This CDR3 has 15 residues. The V gene lost 5 bases and the J gene lost 4 bases, with 15 bases spanning the gap. The CDR3 loop is CASSIDGGGNQPQHF. The CDR3 coding sequence is TGTGCCAGCAGTATCGACGGTGGGGGAAATCAGCCCCAGCATTTT.